This TCR beta chain was sequenced for a study of shared clonotypes between healthy human individuals. At the level of the study: Aged 18 to 49, the donors were two women and three men.

Looked up from germline, CDR1 is MGHRA and CDR2 is YSYEKL. Losses at the gene ends were 3 bases for V and 3 bases for J; bases not matched to a gene: 2. CDR3 length: 14 amino acids. For this clone: Its antigen is unidentified.

Some clones are missing from TCRdb's copy, which holds only in-frame ones; the method was immunoSEQ multiplex PCR. The sample includes more than 550,000 clones, less than 95% of them seen just once. General study findings and limits: Estimated richness was generally greater in naive than memory subsets. In the sorted subsets, rarefaction showed sequencing was incomplete despite large depth. Relative to their counterparts shared across all four donors, non-shared clonotypes exhibited diminished generation probabilities.

Input material: memory CD8+ T cells from PBMCs. Subset described: CD45RO+ cells pooled with CCR7-negative TemRA cells. The gene calls are TRBV4-1 and TRBJ1-5, with 7 bases lining up with TRBD1. The TCR originated in a man younger than 30 in good health. Some clones in this sample may be carry-over from other donors' samples. The CDR3 loop is CASSHGTANQPQHF. DNA for the CDR3: TGCGCCAGCAGCCACGGGACAGCCAATCAGCCCCAGCATTTT.